This passage covers 15 T cell receptor beta chains from one sample sequenced in a study of CD8+ T cells in alopecia areata. Treatment of the sample: oral pan-JAK inhibitor, 5-10 mg twice daily. Extraction and reverse transcription of RNA yielded cDNA as the sequencing template. This table comes from immunoSEQ multiplex PCR, and its TCRdb copy is limited to in-frame clones, with some not included. The sample lists about 190,000 clones; 45% to 65% were seen once. The material sequenced was CD4+ T cells sorted from blood, taken at week 4, from a patient treated with tofacitinib. Every receptor here comes from a human donor with alopecia areata.

This chain uses TRBV7-2 with TRBJ2-2; TRBD2 aligns across 9 bases. The J segment lost 5 bases and the V segment lost 6 bases, leaving 13 bases of the junction unmatched. In germline, CDR1 is SGHTA, CDR2 FQGNSA. The CDR3 is made up of 17 amino acids. The CDR3 protein is CASSSRGSGRSTGELFF. CDR3 coding DNA: TGTGCCAGCAGTTCCAGGGGTAGCGGGAGATCGACCGGGGAGCTGTTTTTT.

This clone was seen once. Here the CDR3 reads CATSRERRGQPQHF. The DNA for the CDR3 is TGTGCCACCAGCAGAGAGAGGAGGGGTCAGCCCCAGCATTTT. This chain links TRBV15 with TRBJ1-5; TRBD1 is a possible D gene (5 bases). This CDR3 has 14 residues. Trimming shortened V by 0 bases and J by 6 bases, and 9 bases separated the two germline ends. CDR1 and CDR2 from the germline V gene are LNHNV and YYDKDF (reference sequence).

V gene TRBV29-1 combines with J gene TRBJ2-5; 10 positions match TRBD2. CDR3 length: 15 residues. The V and J ends lost 2 bases and 6 bases, in that order; junction bases with no gene match: 9. Germline V gene lookup returns CDR1 SQVTM and CDR2 ANQGSEA. The CDR3 loop reads CSVERLAGVAKTQYF. The CDR3 DNA reads as TGCAGCGTTGAACGGCTAGCGGGAGTAGCAAAGACCCAGTACTTC.

The chain has TRBV4-3 and TRBJ2-7; perhaps D is TRBD1 or TRBD2 (6 bases each). The germline gives CDR1 LGHNA, CDR2 YSLEER. With 0 bases removed from V and 2 bases from J, the gap between germline ends came to 8 bases. The CDR3 is 14 residues long. CDR3 bases: TGCGCCAGCAGCCAAGATGGGGGGCCCTACGAGCAGTACTTC. Amino acids: CASSQDGGPYEQYF.

The chain recombines TRBV29-1 with TRBJ2-6; D remains unclear. The CDR3 contains 15 residues. Germline CDR1 is SQVTM and CDR2 is ANQGSEA. The V end was cut by 0 bases, the J end by 1 base, with 7 bases between. The CDR3 here is CSVEDQRSGANVLTF. The CDR3 nucleotides read TGCAGCGTTGAAGATCAACGGTCTGGGGCCAACGTCCTGACTTTC.

The chain recombines TRBV2 with TRBJ2-5; no firm D call. This CDR3 contains 14 residues. Per germline, CDR1 SNHLY and CDR2 FYNNEI. Trimming removed 8 bases at V and 2 bases at J, with 15 bases between. DNA for the CDR3: TGTGCCAGCCTTACCTCGGACGGACAAGAGACCCAGTACTTC. This codes for CASLTSDGQETQYF.

This chain uses TRBV11-2 with TRBJ2-3; no reliable D call. Germline assignment: CDR1 SGHAT and CDR2 FQNNGV. Trimming cost V 0 bases and J 4 bases, with 5 bases left between them. This CDR3 region has 13 residues. The CDR3 spells CASSLESPDTQYF. The CDR3, as DNA: TGTGCCAGCAGCTTAGAATCCCCAGATACGCAGTATTTT.

The chain combines TRBV29-1 with TRBJ1-1; D is undetermined. The CDR3 length is 14 residues. The V gene lost 6 bases and the J gene lost 5 bases, with 19 bases spanning the gap. In germline, CDR1 is SQVTM, CDR2 ANQGSEA. CDR3 protein: CSVQVGTRGTEAFF. The DNA for the CDR3 is TGCAGCGTCCAGGTGGGTACTCGGGGTACTGAAGCTTTCTTT.

The V gene is TRBV28, the J gene TRBJ2-7; 9 bases are a match to TRBD1. The germline V gene has CDR1 MDHEN and CDR2 SYDVKM. V lost 6 bases, J lost 4 bases, and 7 bases stayed unmatched. The CDR3 is made up of 14 amino acids. Written as DNA, the CDR3 is TGTGCCAGCAGGGGGACAGGGTTCGGATACGAGCAGTACTTC. This sequence encodes CASRGTGFGYEQYF.

This clone was found a few times. The chain is built from TRBV30 and TRBJ1-2, with D unresolved. The V and J ends lost 7 bases and 9 bases respectively, with 21 bases between them. Germline CDR1 is GTSNPN and CDR2 is SVGIG (reference sequence). The CDR3 has 13 amino acids. CDR3 nucleotide sequence: TGTGCCTCCGGACGCCCGCGGGATAAAAGCTACACCTTC. Its protein product is CASGRPRDKSYTF.

This clone appeared a few times. The chain recombines TRBV29-1 with TRBJ2-3; D unresolved. Trimming took 2 bases from V and 2 from J, leaving 8 bases between them. Germline values: CDR1 SQVTM, CDR2 ANQGSEA. CDR3 length: 13 amino acids. The CDR3 sequence is CSVELQITDTQYF. The CDR3 DNA reads TGCAGCGTTGAATTACAGATCACAGATACGCAGTATTTT.

The rearrangement joins TRBV30 to TRBJ2-7, with D possibly matching TRBD2 (5 bases). Germline V gives CDR1 GTSNPN, CDR2 SVGIG (reference sequence). Trimming shortened V by 4 bases and J by 7 bases, and 14 bases separated the two germline ends. This CDR3 has 12 residues. CDR3 residues: CAWNAGEWEQYF. The CDR3 bases are TGTGCCTGGAACGCCGGGGAGTGGGAGCAGTACTTC.

The rearrangement uses TRBV27 and TRBJ1-1; no definite D call. Trimming shortened V by 5 bases and J by 3 bases, and 13 bases separated the two germline ends. The CDR3 runs to 14 residues. The V gene's germline CDR1 is MNHEY and CDR2 SMNVEV (reference sequence). CDR3: CASSLTLRDTEAFF. CDR3 nucleotide sequence: TGTGCCAGCAGTCTGACCCTAAGGGACACTGAAGCTTTCTTT.

There are a few counts of this clone. The chain employs TRBV15 and TRBJ2-2; a possible D gene is TRBD1 (6 bases). Trimming pared 5 bases from V and 0 bases from J, leaving 10 bases between. CDR3 length: 15 amino acids. Germline V gene lookup returns CDR1 LNHNV and CDR2 YYDKDF (reference sequence). CDR3: CATSLGTTNTGELFF. CDR3 sequence (DNA): TGTGCCACCAGCCTTGGGACAACGAACACCGGGGAGCTGTTTTTT.

V is TRBV29-1 and J is TRBJ2-2, with 8 positions matching TRBD2. Germline values: CDR1 SQVTM, CDR2 ANQGSEA. This CDR3 has 15 residues. Trimming cost V 6 bases and J 0 bases; bases outside gene matches: 6. CDR3 DNA sequence: TGCAGCGTGAAAGTAGCGGGGACGAACACCGGGGAGCTGTTTTTT. Protein product: CSVKVAGTNTGELFF.